The 7 T cell receptor beta chains listed next were all sequenced from one sample in a study of a mutant IDH1 vaccine in newly diagnosed glioma. Antigen specificity for these receptors is unknown. As to time point: week 5, during vaccination. Each vaccine dose was 300 ug of mutant IDH1 20-mer peptide, with topical imiquimod. Repertoires were generated with immunoSEQ multiplex PCR, while TCRdb's copy carries only in-frame clones and drops some. The data show tens of thousands of clones, with approximately 82% seen just once and 3% to 4% held by the top ten. Material: PBMCs, obtained from a glioma patient whose treatment included an IDH1 peptide vaccine. These receptor sequences come from a man under 40 with glioma.

V is TRBV4-2 and J is TRBJ2-5, with 7 bases lining up with TRBD2. Germline V gene lookup returns CDR1 LGHNA and CDR2 YNFKEQ. The CDR3 totals 18 residues. V lost 0 bases, J lost 1 base, and 11 bases stayed unmatched. CDR3 region: CASSQEYGAGVPQETQYF. DNA for the CDR3: TGTGCCAGCAGCCAAGAGTATGGGGCGGGGGTACCCCAAGAGACCCAGTACTTC.

The chain joins TRBV6-5 to TRBJ2-3; 9 nucleotides agree with TRBD1. CDR1 is MNHEY and CDR2 is SVGAGI in the germline V gene. This CDR3 contains 16 residues. Trimming took 2 bases from V and 3 from J; bases not matched to a gene: 6. The CDR3 nucleotides are TGTGCCAGCAGTTACACCGGGACAGGGCGAACAGATACGCAGTATTTT. This gives the protein CASSYTGTGRTDTQYF.

This chain links TRBV11-2 with TRBJ1-1; 9 nucleotides agree with TRBD1. The CDR3 extends over 15 amino acids. V was clipped by 5 bases and J by 1 base; unmatched bases: 5. Germline assignment: CDR1 SGHAT and CDR2 FQNNGV. The CDR3 nucleotides are TGTGCCAGCAGCCCAGGGACAGGGACGAACACTGAAGCTTTCTTT. It codes for CASSPGTGTNTEAFF.

V and J are TRBV11-2 and TRBJ2-1; D is unresolved. Germline loops: CDR1 SGHAT, CDR2 FQNNGV. The CDR3 consists of 16 residues. V was clipped by 1 base and J by 0 bases, with 10 bases between them. The CDR3 DNA reads TGTGCCAGCAGCTTAGTTCGAGCGAGCTCCTACAATGAGCAGTTCTTC. Residues: CASSLVRASSYNEQFF.

This clone was found a few times. CDR3 in amino acids: CASRGTTEAFF. The CDR3 DNA follows: TGCGCCAGCAGGGGGACAACTGAAGCTTTCTTT. The V gene is TRBV10-1, the J gene TRBJ1-1; TRBD1 might be the D (6 bases). V was pared by 6 bases and J by 5 bases, with 7 bases between. There are 11 residues in the CDR3. CDR1 and CDR2 (germline): WNHNN, SYGVQD (reference sequence).

V is TRBV29-1 and J is TRBJ2-3; D might be TRBD1 (6 bases). The CDR3 has 13 residues. Germline values: CDR1 SQVTM, CDR2 ANQGSEA. V lost 4 bases and J 2 bases, leaving 10 bases between the germline ends. CDR3: CSVAGVDTDTQYF. CDR3 coding DNA: TGCAGCGTTGCAGGGGTCGACACAGATACGCAGTATTTT.

This clone was detected once. One junction end disagrees with the germline gene, perhaps due to a read error. The chain is built from TRBV6-5 and TRBJ1-5, with 9 bases that match TRBD1. The CDR3 runs 14 residues. Germline loops: CDR1 MNHEY, CDR2 SVGAGI. The CDR3 DNA sequence: TGTGCCAGCAGCAGAACAGGGGGCAATAAGCCCCAGCATTTT. This sequence encodes CASSRTGGNKPQHF.